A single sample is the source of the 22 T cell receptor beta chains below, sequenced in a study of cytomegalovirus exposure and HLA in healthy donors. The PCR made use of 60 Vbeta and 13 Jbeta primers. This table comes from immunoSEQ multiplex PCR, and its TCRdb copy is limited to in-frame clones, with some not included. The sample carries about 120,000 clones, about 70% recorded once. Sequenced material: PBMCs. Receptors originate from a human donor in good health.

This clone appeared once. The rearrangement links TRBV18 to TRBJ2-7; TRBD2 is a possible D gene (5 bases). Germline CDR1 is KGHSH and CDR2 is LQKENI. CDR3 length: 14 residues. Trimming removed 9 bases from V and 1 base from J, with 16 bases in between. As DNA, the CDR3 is TGTGCCAGTCTGATGAGGGTTGGGTCCTACGAGCAGTACTTC. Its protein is CASLMRVGSYEQYF.

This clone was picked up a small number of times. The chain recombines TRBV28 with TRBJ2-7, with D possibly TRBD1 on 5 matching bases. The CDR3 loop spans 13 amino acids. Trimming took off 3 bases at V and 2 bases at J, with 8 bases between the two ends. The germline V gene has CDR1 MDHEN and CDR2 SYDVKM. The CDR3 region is CASSFQGTYEQYF. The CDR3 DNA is TGTGCCAGCAGTTTTCAGGGTACCTACGAGCAGTACTTC.

CDR3 coding DNA: TGTGCCAGCAGCCAAGAATCAGGTTCTGGGGCCAACGTCCTGACTTTC. Protein sequence: CASSQESGSGANVLTF. The rearrangement links TRBV4-2 to TRBJ2-6; D call uncertain. Germline V gives CDR1 LGHNA, CDR2 YNFKEQ. This CDR3 has 16 residues. V lost 0 bases, J lost 1 base, and 7 bases lay in between.

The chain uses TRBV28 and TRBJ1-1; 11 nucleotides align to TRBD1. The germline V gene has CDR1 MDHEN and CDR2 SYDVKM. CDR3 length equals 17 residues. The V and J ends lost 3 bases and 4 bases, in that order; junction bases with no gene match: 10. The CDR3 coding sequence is TGTGCCAGCAGTTTGGTTGGGACAGGGGGTGGAAGCACTGAAGCTTTCTTT. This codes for CASSLVGTGGGSTEAFF.

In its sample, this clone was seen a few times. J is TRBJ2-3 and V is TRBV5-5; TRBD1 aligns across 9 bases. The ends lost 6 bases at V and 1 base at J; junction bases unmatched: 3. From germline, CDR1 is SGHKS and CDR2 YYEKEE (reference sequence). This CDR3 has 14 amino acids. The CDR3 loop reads CASTRTGGTDTQYF. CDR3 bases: TGTGCCAGCACCCGGACAGGGGGCACAGATACGCAGTATTTT.

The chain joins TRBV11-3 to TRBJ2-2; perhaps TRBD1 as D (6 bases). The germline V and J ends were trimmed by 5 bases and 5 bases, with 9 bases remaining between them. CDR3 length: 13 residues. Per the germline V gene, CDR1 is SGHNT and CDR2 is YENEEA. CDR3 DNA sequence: TGTGCCAGCAGCATTAGGGGGACCGGGGAGCTGTTTTTT. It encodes CASSIRGTGELFF.

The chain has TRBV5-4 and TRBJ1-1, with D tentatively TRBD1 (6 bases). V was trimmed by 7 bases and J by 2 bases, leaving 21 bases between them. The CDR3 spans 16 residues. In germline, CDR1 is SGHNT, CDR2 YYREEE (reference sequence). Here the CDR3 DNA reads TGTGCCAGCCGGAAAGGGGGGGGAGAATACAACACTGAAGCTTTCTTT. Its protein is CASRKGGGEYNTEAFF. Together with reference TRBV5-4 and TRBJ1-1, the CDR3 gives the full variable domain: ETGVTQSPTHLIKTRGQQVTLRCSSQSGHNTVSWYQQALGQGPQFIFQYYREEENGRGNFPPRFSGLQFPNYSSELNVNALELDDSALYLCASRKGGGEYNTEAFFGQGTRLTVV.

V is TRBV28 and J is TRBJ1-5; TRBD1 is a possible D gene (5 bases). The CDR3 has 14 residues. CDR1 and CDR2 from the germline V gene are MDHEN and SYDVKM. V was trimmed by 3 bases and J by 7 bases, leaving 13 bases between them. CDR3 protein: CASSFAGIVQPQHF. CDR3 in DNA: TGTGCCAGCAGTTTTGCAGGGATAGTCCAGCCCCAGCATTTT.

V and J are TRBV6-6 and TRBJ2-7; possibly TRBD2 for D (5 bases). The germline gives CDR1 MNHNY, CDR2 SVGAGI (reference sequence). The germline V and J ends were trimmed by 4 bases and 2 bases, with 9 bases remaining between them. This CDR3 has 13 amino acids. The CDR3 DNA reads TGTGCCAGCAGTTTAGGCGGGCCCTACGAGCAGTACTTC. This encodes CASSLGGPYEQYF.

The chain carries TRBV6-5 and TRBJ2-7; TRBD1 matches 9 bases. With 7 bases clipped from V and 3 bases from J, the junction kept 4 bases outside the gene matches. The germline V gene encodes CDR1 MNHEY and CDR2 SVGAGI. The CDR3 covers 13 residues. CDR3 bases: TGTGCCAGCACCGCGGACAGGGGCTACGAGCAGTACTTC. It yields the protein CASTADRGYEQYF.

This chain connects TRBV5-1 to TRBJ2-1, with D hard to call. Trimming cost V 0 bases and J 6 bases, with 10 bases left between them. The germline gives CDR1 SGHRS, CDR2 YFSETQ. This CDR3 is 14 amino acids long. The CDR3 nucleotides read TGCGCCAGCAGCTTGGTAACTGTAACCAATGAGCAGTTCTTC. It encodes CASSLVTVTNEQFF.

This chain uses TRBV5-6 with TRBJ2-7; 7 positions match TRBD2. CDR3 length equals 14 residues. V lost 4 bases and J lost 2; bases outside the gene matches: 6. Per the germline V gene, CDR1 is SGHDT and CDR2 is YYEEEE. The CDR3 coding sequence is TGTGCCAGCAGCCCATGGGGGGGTACCTACGAGCAGTACTTC. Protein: CASSPWGGTYEQYF.

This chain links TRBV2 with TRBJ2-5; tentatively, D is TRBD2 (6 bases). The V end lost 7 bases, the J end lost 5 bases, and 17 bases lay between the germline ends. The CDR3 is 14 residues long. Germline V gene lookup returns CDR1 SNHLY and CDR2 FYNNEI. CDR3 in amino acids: CASKGGGVGETQYF. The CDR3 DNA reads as TGTGCCAGCAAAGGTGGCGGGGTGGGGGAGACCCAGTACTTC.

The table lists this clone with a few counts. CDR3 in DNA: TGTGCCAGTACTAAGACTAACTATGGCTACACCTTC. The encoded protein is CASTKTNYGYTF. The chain has TRBV19 and TRBJ1-2; D is uncertain. Germline lookup yields CDR1 LNHDA and CDR2 SQIVND (reference sequence). CDR3 size: 12 residues. Trimming cost V 7 bases and J 0 bases, with 6 bases left between them.

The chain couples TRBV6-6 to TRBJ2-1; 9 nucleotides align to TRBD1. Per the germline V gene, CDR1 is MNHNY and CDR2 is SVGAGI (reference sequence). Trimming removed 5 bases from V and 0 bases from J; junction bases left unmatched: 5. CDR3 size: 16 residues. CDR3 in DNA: TGTGCCAGCAGTACGTACAGGGGGCCCTCCTACAATGAGCAGTTCTTC. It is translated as CASSTYRGPSYNEQFF.

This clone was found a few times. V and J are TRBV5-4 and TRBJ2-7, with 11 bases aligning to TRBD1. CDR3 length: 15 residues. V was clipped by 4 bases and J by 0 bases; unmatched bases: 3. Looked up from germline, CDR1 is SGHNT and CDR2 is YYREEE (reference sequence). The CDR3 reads CASSRDRGVSYEQYF. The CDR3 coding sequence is TGTGCCAGCAGCAGGGACAGGGGGGTCTCCTACGAGCAGTACTTC.

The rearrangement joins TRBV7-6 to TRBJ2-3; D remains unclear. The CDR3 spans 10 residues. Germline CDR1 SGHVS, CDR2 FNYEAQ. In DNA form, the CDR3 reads TGTGACGAGGGCACAGATACGCAGTATTTT. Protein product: CDEGTDTQYF.

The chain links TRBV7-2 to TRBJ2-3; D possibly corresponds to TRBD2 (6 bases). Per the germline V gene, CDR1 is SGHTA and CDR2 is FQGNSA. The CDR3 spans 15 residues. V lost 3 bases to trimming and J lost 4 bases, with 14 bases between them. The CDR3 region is CASSLDLGRPDTQYF. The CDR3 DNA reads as TGTGCCAGCAGCTTGGACCTTGGGAGGCCAGATACGCAGTATTTT.

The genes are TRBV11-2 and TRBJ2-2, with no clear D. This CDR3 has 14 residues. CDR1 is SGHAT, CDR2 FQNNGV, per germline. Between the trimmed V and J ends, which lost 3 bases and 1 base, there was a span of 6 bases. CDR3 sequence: CASSFQWNTGELFF. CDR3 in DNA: TGTGCCAGCAGCTTCCAATGGAACACCGGGGAGCTGTTTTTT.

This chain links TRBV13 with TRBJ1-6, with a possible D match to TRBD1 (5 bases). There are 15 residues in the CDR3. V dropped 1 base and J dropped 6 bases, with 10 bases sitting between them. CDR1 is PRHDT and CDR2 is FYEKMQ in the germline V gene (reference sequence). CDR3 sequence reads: CASSLAGSRNSPLHF. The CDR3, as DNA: TGTGCCAGCAGCTTAGCAGGGTCCCGTAATTCACCCCTCCACTTT. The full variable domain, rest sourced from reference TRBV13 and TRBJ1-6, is AAGVIQSPRHLIKEKRETATLKCYPIPRHDTVYWYQQGPGQDPQFLISFYEKMQSDKGSIPDRFSAQQFSDYHSELNMSSLELGDSALYFCASSLAGSRNSPLHFGNGTRLTVT.

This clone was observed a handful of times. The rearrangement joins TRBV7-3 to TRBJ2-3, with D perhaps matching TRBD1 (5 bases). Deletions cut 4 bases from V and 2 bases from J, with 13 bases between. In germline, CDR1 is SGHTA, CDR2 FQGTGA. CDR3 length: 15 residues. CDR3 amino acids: CASSSIGVPTDTQYF. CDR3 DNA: TGTGCCAGCAGCTCGATAGGGGTCCCCACAGATACGCAGTATTTT. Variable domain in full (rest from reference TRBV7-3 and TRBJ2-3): GAGVSQTPSNKVTEKGKYVELRCDPISGHTALYWYRQSLGQGPEFLIYFQGTGAADDSGLPNDRFFAVRPEGSVSTLKIQRTERGDSAVYLCASSSIGVPTDTQYFGPGTRLTVL.

CDR3 nucleotides: TGTGCCAGCAGCTCCCTCGCTTTTAGCGGGGGTTCAGATACGCAGTATTTT. It is translated as CASSSLAFSGGSDTQYF. This chain connects TRBV5-6 to TRBJ2-3; TRBD2 matches 9 bases. Germline V CDR1 and CDR2: SGHDT, YYEEEE. The CDR3 totals 17 residues. J gave up 4 bases and V 3 bases, and 12 bases lay outside the gene matches.